The source of this TCR beta chain is a study of CD8 T cells in Susac syndrome (dated by TCRdb to about 2019). For context, the study as a whole: Whether CD8+ T cell activation and differentiation in Susac syndrome was antigen driven was tested using repertoire sequencing.

Overall study results and their limits: The number of individuals in the TCR sequencing and HLA analysis was acknowledged as relatively small.

V loses 10 bases of germline sequence and J loses 1 base, and the interval between the two ends is 11 bases. From cysteine to phenylalanine, the CDR3 is 13 amino acids long. This entry keeps only the CDR3 DNA: 39 bases, framed from base 1. The germline V gene gives CDR1 as ENHRY and CDR2 as SYGVKD. About this clonotype: What this receptor recognizes is not known. Base qualities are not provided; no much larger clone lies one nucleotide away.

High-throughput TCR beta sequencing profiled peripheral blood CD8+ and CD4+ T cells from healthy donors, Susac syndrome patients and multiple sclerosis patients. The multiple sclerosis controls were treatment-naive patients whose relapsing-remitting disease, either stable or active, fulfilled the revised McDonald criteria. Bulk CD8+ and CD4+ T cells were purified by magnetic negative isolation, whereas CD8+ TEMRA cells were enriched by FACS. Blood was collected in EDTA tubes and processed within 24 hours, with PBMCs isolated through density gradient centrifugation. PBMCs intended for TCR sequencing were cryopreserved in liquid nitrogen and thawed later in a water bath at 37 degrees C. The sorted or isolated CD4+, CD8+ and CD8+ TEMRA cells had a purity of 90% or higher. RNA was extracted with the RNeasy kit and roughly 0.45 to 1 ug was reverse transcribed using random hexamers. TCR beta CDR3 regions were amplified with the immunoSEQ multiplex PCR assay covering 54 Vbeta and 13 Jbeta segments. Bias from PCR amplification was corrected by using a synthetic template baseline for primer optimization and for computational correction. The study's own analysis went as follows. Only productive sequences were kept, with reads annotated to V, D and J genes according to IMGT and analyzed in immunoSEQ Analyzer. To calculate clonality, Shannon entropy was normalized by log2 of the number of productive unique sequences and then subtracted from one. Public and private clones were assessed among the 100 most prevalent clones of each patient and control. A clone was defined as Susac-specific if it was absent from the healthy and MS cohorts, from more than 850 published viral clones and from other ImmuneACCESS disease sequences. TCRdb ran its own pipeline on the public reads, namely fastp trimming at Q25 and MiXCR clone calling, and kept in-frame beta chains. Every CDR3 protein is listed once, alongside the most common genes and DNA of its rows. TCRdb assigned the V and J calls; the authors' analysis was not used. Counted in this sample were over 200,000 distinct CDR3 sequences; approximately 95% of them appeared once. The top ten constitute about 0.08% of the sample.

The sequence came from a human donor with multiple sclerosis. The material sequenced was CD4+ T cells from PBMCs. The rearranged chain carries TRBV10-3 and TRBJ2-1; the D gene is possibly TRBD1, with 5 bases matching. The CDR3 has the sequence CATTGDSYNEQFF. The DNA sequence is as follows: TGTGCCACCACAGGAGATTCCTACAATGAGCAGTTCTTC.